This T cell receptor beta chain came from a study of Ad26.COV2.S vaccination and SARS-CoV-2 variants listed by TCRdb under 2021. Regarding the complete study: Donors in the vaccine arm were drawn from COV1001, a multicentre, randomized, double-blind, placebo-controlled phase I-IIa trial testing Ad26.COV2.S in healthy adults. Trial participants were randomized into five groups of five: low-dose or high-dose Ad26.COV2.S given once or twice, or placebo on both occasions. Blinding of investigators to trial group allocation was maintained during experiments and outcome assessment. Dosing of Ad26.COV2.S was intramuscular, at either 5x10^10 or 1x10^11 viral particles, delivered as one shot or as two shots spaced 56 days apart. TCRbeta repertoire sequencing served as the tool for gauging how specific and how broad the SARS-CoV-2-reactive T cell receptors were following Ad26.COV2.S vaccination. The TCR-sequenced set comprised about 32 samples: around 20 Ad26.COV2.S vaccine recipients, 5 placebo recipients and 8 SARS-CoV-2 convalescent individuals. Overall results and qualifications from the work: Non-spike TCR breadth was comparable between vaccine and placebo recipients, consistent with the vaccine containing only spike. Spike-specific TCR breadth was higher in Ad26.COV2.S recipients than in placebo recipients (P = 0.0014). The authors noted that total T cell responses may have been underestimated by the TCR breadth and depth analyses. Substantial breadth of spike-specific CD8+ and CD4+ T cell responses was reported after vaccination. The study was not powered for comparison of responses between vaccine doses or regimens.

The immunoSEQ Assay was the method used to sequence TCRbeta CDR3 regions. After extraction, genomic DNA underwent amplification by bias-controlled multiplex PCR, followed by high-throughput sequencing. The source study handled its data this way. To quantify the absolute abundance of every unique TCRbeta CDR3 region, sequences were collapsed and filtered. T cell fraction was estimated by normalizing TCRbeta template counts to usable DNA, with usable DNA measured through amplification of reference genes found in all nucleated cells. Repertoire TCRs were annotated as SARS-CoV-2-specific by exact matching of V gene, CDR3 amino acid sequence and J gene to a known reactive TCR set. MIRA supplied the reference SARS-CoV-2 TCR set, which was filtered for enrichment in COVID-19-positive ImmuneCODE repertoires so that public or cross-reactive TCRs were removed. Based on the MIRA antigens, annotated TCRs were further analysed at the level of specific ORF or position within ORF. Depth was the summed frequency of annotated unique rearrangements, while breadth was defined as annotated unique rearrangements over total unique productive rearrangements. Two-sided Wilcoxon rank-sum tests were applied when comparing TCR breadth between groups. TCRdb obtained this table from immuneACCESS and retained in-frame rearrangements with V and J assigned. These tables miss some clones; where compared with another copy, unresolved V genes account for less than half of the shortfall, and the remainder is unexplained. For V, J and clone size, that table is used; D and trimming come from the DNA. Here the sample has 430,000 or so clones; 80% to 90% occur a single time. The leading ten clones occupy about 2.5% of the sample.

With respect to this clone: It lacks a known antigen. No base quality values were provided; no much bigger clone lies one nucleotide off.

The label giving this sample's treatment or condition can be read as: some 20 received Ad26.COV2.S at low or high dose, single or two shots; 5 received placebo; per-sample allocation not given. Repertoires of vaccine and placebo recipients were sequenced from samples collected on day 63 after the first injection. Cohort 1b enrolled about two dozen adults aged 18-55 years at a single site in Boston, USA, between 29 July and 7 August 2020. Ad26.COV2.S was a replication-incompetent adenovirus type 26 vector expressing a prefusion-stabilized SARS-CoV-2 spike protein from the original Wuhan strain. The germline V gene provides CDR1 MDHEN and CDR2 SYDVKM. From the cysteine up to the phenylalanine, the CDR3 has a length of 13 residues. The only DNA kept is the CDR3, 39 bases in frame from the first base. At the junction V is shortened by 2 bases and J by 8 bases, with 12 bases in between.

The chain couples TRBV28 to TRBJ1-1; the D gene is unclear. This sequence originates from a person aged 18 to 59 who received the Ad26.COV2.S COVID-19 vaccine or a placebo. The sample here was peripheral blood, taken in a trial of Ad26.COV2.S vaccine versus placebo. The DNA reads as follows: TGTGCCAGCAGTTTAAGTCTAGGGCGGGAAGCTTTCTTT. The translation is CASSLSLGREAFF.